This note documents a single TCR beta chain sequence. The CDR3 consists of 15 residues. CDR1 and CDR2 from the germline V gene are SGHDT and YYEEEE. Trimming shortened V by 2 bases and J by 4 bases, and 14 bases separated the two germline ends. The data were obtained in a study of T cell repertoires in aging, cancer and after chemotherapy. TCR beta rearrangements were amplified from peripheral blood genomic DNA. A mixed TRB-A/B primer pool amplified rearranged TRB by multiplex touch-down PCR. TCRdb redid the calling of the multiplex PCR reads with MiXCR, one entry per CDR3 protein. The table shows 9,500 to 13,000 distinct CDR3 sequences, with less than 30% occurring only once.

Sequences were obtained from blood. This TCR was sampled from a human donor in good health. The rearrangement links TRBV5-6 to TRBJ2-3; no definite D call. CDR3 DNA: TGTGCCAGCAGCTTAAACGAGCCTAGGCCAGATACGCAGTATTTT. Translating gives CASSLNEPRPDTQYF.